A selection of T cell receptor beta chains follows, all from one sample in a study of Ad26.COV2.S vaccination and SARS-CoV-2 variants. Sequenced by immunoSEQ multiplex PCR; TCRdb stores in-frame clones only, minus some. The table has 440,000 or so clones, roughly nine tenths seen once. Sequenced material: peripheral blood, taken in a trial of Ad26.COV2.S vaccine versus placebo. These receptors came from a person between 18 and 59 years old who received the Ad26.COV2.S COVID-19 vaccine or a placebo. Both conserved end residues are part of each CDR3. Each record gives: clone size, V gene, D gene, J gene, CDR3 protein, CDR3 DNA. A D gene is named only where the DNA matches it firmly. The listing skips clone size in some rows; elsewhere it reads once, few, many or a size class.

clone_size: once; v_call: TRBV12-3/TRBV12-4; d_call: -; j_call: TRBJ2-1; cdr3_aa: CASTTAPPMFF; cdr3_nt: TGTGCCAGCACTACCGCCCCCCCCATGTTCTTC
clone_size: -; v_call: TRBV2; d_call: -; j_call: TRBJ2-5; cdr3_aa: CASSEVGSTSQETQYF; cdr3_nt: TGTGCCAGCAGTGAAGTGGGGTCGACAAGCCAAGAGACCCAGTACTTC
clone_size: -; v_call: TRBV29-1; d_call: -; j_call: TRBJ1-1; cdr3_aa: CSGGTARGTEAFF; cdr3_nt: TGCAGCGGGGGGACTGCGAGGGGGACTGAAGCTTTCTTT
clone_size: -; v_call: TRBV30; d_call: -; j_call: TRBJ2-2; cdr3_aa: CAWSGLAGYAGELFF; cdr3_nt: TGTGCCTGGAGTGGTCTGGCAGGGTACGCCGGGGAGCTGTTTTTT
clone_size: once; v_call: TRBV7-2; d_call: -; j_call: TRBJ2-7; cdr3_aa: CASSSAHSSKQYF; cdr3_nt: TGTGCCAGCAGCTCGGCACACAGCTCGAAGCAGTACTTC
clone_size: -; v_call: TRBV23-1; d_call: -; j_call: TRBJ2-5; cdr3_aa: CASSWTIQVQETQYF; cdr3_nt: TGCGCCAGCAGTTGGACAATACAGGTCCAAGAGACCCAGTACTTC
clone_size: -; v_call: TRBV2; d_call: TRBD2; j_call: TRBJ2-3; cdr3_aa: CASTPTGVAGGVTDTQYF; cdr3_nt: TGTGCCAGCACCCCAACGGGCGTGGCGGGAGGGGTCACAGATACGCAGTATTTT
clone_size: few; v_call: TRBV7-3; d_call: TRBD1; j_call: TRBJ1-1; cdr3_aa: CASRMGDRVGTEAFF; cdr3_nt: TGTGCCAGCAGAATGGGGGACAGGGTCGGGACTGAAGCTTTCTTT
clone_size: -; v_call: TRBV15; d_call: TRBD1; j_call: TRBJ1-2; cdr3_aa: CATSRSGWDRRYADF; cdr3_nt: TGTGCCACCAGCAGGTCAGGGTGGGACAGGCGTTATGCGGACTTC
clone_size: -; v_call: TRBV6-2/TRBV6-3; d_call: -; j_call: TRBJ1-3; cdr3_aa: CASSYSGTGDRGNTIYF; cdr3_nt: TGTGCCAGCAGTTACTCGGGAACCGGGGACCGAGGAAACACCATATATTTT
clone_size: -; v_call: TRBV5-1; d_call: -; j_call: TRBJ1-2; cdr3_aa: CASSLARGVSYGYTF; cdr3_nt: TGCGCCAGCAGCTTGGCCCGCGGAGTAAGCTATGGCTACACCTTC
clone_size: once; v_call: TRBV4-3; d_call: -; j_call: TRBJ2-2; cdr3_aa: CASSREVGELFF; cdr3_nt: TGCGCCAGCAGCAGAGAGGTCGGGGAGCTGTTTTTT
clone_size: -; v_call: TRBV15; d_call: -; j_call: TRBJ1-1; cdr3_aa: CATSRWSHANTEAFF; cdr3_nt: TGTGCCACCAGCAGATGGTCCCATGCCAACACTGAAGCTTTCTTT
clone_size: few; v_call: TRBV6-6; d_call: TRBD2; j_call: TRBJ2-7; cdr3_aa: CASTHSGRDYF; cdr3_nt: TGTGCCAGCACCCATAGCGGGAGGGACTACTTC
clone_size: once; v_call: TRBV27; d_call: TRBD2; j_call: TRBJ2-7; cdr3_aa: CASSPDRLAGGGQYF; cdr3_nt: TGTGCCAGCAGTCCCGACCGACTAGCGGGAGGGGGGCAGTACTTC
clone_size: -; v_call: TRBV6-2/TRBV6-3; d_call: -; j_call: TRBJ2-7; cdr3_aa: CASSYDHYEQYF; cdr3_nt: TGTGCCAGCAGTTACGATCACTACGAGCAGTACTTC
clone_size: -; v_call: TRBV3-1/TRBV3-2; d_call: -; j_call: TRBJ1-1; cdr3_aa: CASSQSSGDTEAFF; cdr3_nt: TGTGCCAGCAGCCAATCTTCAGGGGACACTGAAGCTTTCTTT
clone_size: -; v_call: TRBV11-2; d_call: -; j_call: TRBJ2-1; cdr3_aa: CATSWGNSSYNEQFF; cdr3_nt: TGTGCCACCTCCTGGGGGAACTCCTCCTACAATGAGCAGTTCTTC
clone_size: -; v_call: TRBV7-9; d_call: -; j_call: TRBJ1-1; cdr3_aa: CASSLAGGWGGTEAFF; cdr3_nt: TGTGCCAGCAGCTTAGCGGGAGGGTGGGGAGGCACTGAAGCTTTCTTT
clone_size: -; v_call: TRBV15; d_call: -; j_call: TRBJ1-1; cdr3_aa: CATSVGPMNTEAFF; cdr3_nt: TGTGCCACCAGCGTGGGACCCATGAACACTGAAGCTTTCTTT
clone_size: -; v_call: TRBV5-1; d_call: -; j_call: TRBJ1-2; cdr3_aa: CASRRQEANYGYTF; cdr3_nt: TGCGCCAGCAGACGACAGGAGGCTAACTATGGCTACACCTTC
clone_size: -; v_call: TRBV19; d_call: -; j_call: TRBJ1-4; cdr3_aa: CASTRTGNEKLFF; cdr3_nt: TGTGCCAGTACCCGGACGGGTAATGAAAAACTGTTTTTT
clone_size: -; v_call: TRBV24-1; d_call: -; j_call: TRBJ2-1; cdr3_aa: CATMGRFRVPKFF; cdr3_nt: TGTGCCACCATGGGCCGGTTCCGAGTCCCAAAGTTCTTC
clone_size: -; v_call: TRBV6-1; d_call: -; j_call: TRBJ1-6; cdr3_aa: CASSVDTRSSYNSPLHF; cdr3_nt: TGTGCCAGCAGTGTGGACACCCGGAGCTCCTATAATTCACCCCTCCACTTT
clone_size: few; v_call: TRBV6-5; d_call: TRBD1; j_call: TRBJ1-2; cdr3_aa: CASSYSITGQGYGYTF; cdr3_nt: TGTGCCAGCAGTTACTCTATCACCGGACAGGGCTATGGCTACACCTTC
clone_size: -; v_call: TRBV9; d_call: TRBD1; j_call: TRBJ2-1; cdr3_aa: CASAKGAVEQFF; cdr3_nt: TGTGCCAGCGCAAAGGGGGCCGTTGAGCAGTTCTTC
clone_size: few; v_call: TRBV27; d_call: TRBD1; j_call: TRBJ1-1; cdr3_aa: CAVISGTAMNTEAFF; cdr3_nt: TGTGCCGTAATATCCGGGACAGCTATGAACACTGAAGCTTTCTTT
clone_size: once; v_call: TRBV7-9; d_call: -; j_call: TRBJ2-7; cdr3_aa: CASSSHESWRGPYEQYF; cdr3_nt: TGTGCCAGCAGCTCTCATGAGAGCTGGCGGGGTCCCTACGAGCAGTACTTC
clone_size: -; v_call: TRBV7-3; d_call: -; j_call: TRBJ1-1; cdr3_aa: CASSLQGNTEAFF; cdr3_nt: TGTGCCAGCAGCTTACAGGGGAACACTGAAGCTTTCTTT